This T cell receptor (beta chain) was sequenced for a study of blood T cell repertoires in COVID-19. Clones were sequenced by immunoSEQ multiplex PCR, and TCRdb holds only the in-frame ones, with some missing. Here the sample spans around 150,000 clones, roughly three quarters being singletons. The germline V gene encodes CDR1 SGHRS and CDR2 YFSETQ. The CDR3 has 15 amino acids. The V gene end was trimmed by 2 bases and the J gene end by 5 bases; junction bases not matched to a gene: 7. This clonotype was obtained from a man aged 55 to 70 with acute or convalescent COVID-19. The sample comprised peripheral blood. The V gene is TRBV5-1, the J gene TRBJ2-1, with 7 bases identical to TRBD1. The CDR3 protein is CASSFGQARNNEQFF. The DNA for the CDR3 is TGCGCCAGCAGCTTCGGACAGGCGCGTAACAATGAGCAGTTCTTC. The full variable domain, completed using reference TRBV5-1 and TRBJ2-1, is KAGVTQTPRYLIKTRGQQVTLSCSPISGHRSVSWYQQTPGQGLQFLFEYFSETQRNKGNFPGRFSGRQFSNSRSEMNVSTLELGDSALYLCASSFGQARNNEQFFGPGTRLTVL.